The 14 T cell receptor beta chains reported below all come from one sample, sequenced in a study of CD8+ T cells in alopecia areata (dated by TCRdb to the late 2010s). Libraries were built with the immunoSEQ multiplex PCR assay. RNA was extracted from all samples and reverse transcribed into cDNA as template for TCR sequencing. TCRdb obtained this table from immuneACCESS and retained in-frame rearrangements with V and J assigned. These tables miss some clones; where compared with another copy, unresolved V genes account for less than half of the shortfall, and the remainder is unexplained. The sample table holds roughly 200,000 clones, of which 55% to 70% were seen once. The ten largest clones take up less than 3.5% of the sample. The sample's time point, from its label and the paper: roughly 27 days on oral tofacitinib. The treatment or condition label, read with the paper, signifies: oral pan-JAK inhibitor, 5-10 mg twice daily.

The sample consisted of CD4+ T cells sorted from blood, taken at week 4, from a patient treated with tofacitinib. Receptor source: a human donor with alopecia areata.

The CDR3 region has the DNA TGCAGCGTTGTAGGGCCGGCGGGGAAAGCTTCCTACAATGAGCAGTTCTTC. This translates into CSVVGPAGKASYNEQFF. This chain links TRBV29-1 with TRBJ2-1, with a possible D match to TRBD2 (6 bases). Germline CDR1 SQVTM, CDR2 ANQGSEA. The V end was cut by 4 bases, the J end by 1 base, with 20 bases between. The CDR3 extends over 17 amino acids.

This clone has a single count. V and J are TRBV29-1 and TRBJ2-7; D remains ambiguous. Germline V gene data show CDR1 as SQVTM and CDR2 as ANQGSEA. There are 12 residues in the CDR3. Between the trimmed V and J ends, which lost 6 bases and 0 bases, there was a span of 9 bases. The CDR3: CSVGISSYEQYF. The CDR3 DNA reads as TGCAGCGTGGGGATCTCCTCCTACGAGCAGTACTTC.

The V call is TRBV29-1, the J call TRBJ2-7; D possibly matches TRBD1 or TRBD2 (7 bases each). Per germline, CDR1 SQVTM and CDR2 ANQGSEA. The CDR3 covers 14 residues. Between the trimmed V and J ends, which lost 4 bases and 0 bases, there was a span of 13 bases. CDR3 residues: CSVAQGEGSYEQYF. The CDR3 DNA reads TGCAGCGTTGCGCAGGGGGAGGGCTCCTACGAGCAGTACTTC.

J is TRBJ2-5 and V is TRBV18; D call uncertain. Looked up from germline, CDR1 is KGHSH and CDR2 is LQKENI. Trimming removed 3 bases from V and 2 bases from J, with 7 bases in between. The length of the CDR3 is 13 residues. The CDR3 loop reads CASSPGQQETQYF. DNA of the CDR3: TGTGCCAGCTCACCTGGCCAGCAAGAGACCCAGTACTTC.

This clone was counted a few times. The chain joins TRBV29-1 to TRBJ1-5; no reliable D call. V shed 4 bases and J shed 0 bases, with 10 bases lying between them. The CDR3 contains 14 residues. Germline CDR1 SQVTM, CDR2 ANQGSEA. The CDR3 region has the DNA TGCAGCGTTGGAGAAGAGGGTAGCAATCAGCCCCAGCATTTT. Translating gives CSVGEEGSNQPQHF.

This clone was seen a handful of times. The CDR3 here is CSVDRTASYNEQFF. CDR3 nucleotides: TGCAGCGTTGATCGGACAGCCTCCTACAATGAGCAGTTCTTC. J is TRBJ2-1 and V is TRBV29-1; D is possibly TRBD1 (6 bases). Germline V lookup: CDR1 SQVTM, CDR2 ANQGSEA. CDR3 length equals 14 residues. Trimming took off 3 bases at V and 0 bases at J, with 9 bases between the two ends.

The chain carries TRBV30 and TRBJ2-7, with 10 bases fitting TRBD1. This CDR3 spans 15 amino acids. J lost 2 bases, V lost 3 bases, and 7 bases had no gene match. Per the germline V gene, CDR1 is GTSNPN and CDR2 is SVGIG (reference sequence). The chain's CDR3 is CAWRSLGTGAYEQYF. CDR3 DNA sequence: TGTGCCTGGAGAAGTCTCGGGACAGGGGCCTACGAGCAGTACTTC.

The chain employs TRBV4-1 and TRBJ1-2; 7 bases are a match to TRBD1. The CDR3 has 15 residues. The germline gives CDR1 MGHRA, CDR2 YSYEKL. Germline trimming cut 5 bases from V and 0 bases from J; bases unmatched to any gene: 6. The CDR3 coding sequence is TGCGCCAGCAGCTACCCGGGACAGACTAACTATGGCTACACCTTC. It translates to CASSYPGQTNYGYTF.

With respect to this clone: This sample also contains other DNA sequences that code for the same CDR3. J is TRBJ1-2 and V is TRBV4-2, with TRBD1 matching 9 bases. Unmatched junction bases numbered 1, after V lost 0 bases and J lost 5 bases. Germline CDR1 and CDR2: LGHNA and YNFKEQ. CDR3 length: 14 residues. The CDR3 is CASSQEGQGYGYTF. CDR3 DNA: TGTGCCAGCAGCCAAGAAGGACAGGGGTATGGCTACACCTTC.

The chain is built from TRBV20-1 and TRBJ2-5; D call uncertain. CDR3 length equals 10 residues. Trimming shortened V by 5 bases and J by 5 bases, and 6 bases separated the two germline ends. The germline V gene has CDR1 DFQATT and CDR2 SNEGSKA (reference sequence). The CDR3: CSALLETQYF. CDR3 in DNA: TGCAGTGCTCTCCTCGAGACCCAGTACTTC.

The chain uses TRBV30 and TRBJ1-2; TRBD1 is a possible D gene (5 bases). Per germline, CDR1 GTSNPN and CDR2 SVGIG (reference sequence). The CDR3 is 16 amino acids. V was trimmed by 0 bases and J by 4 bases, leaving 18 bases between them. The CDR3 DNA reads as TGTGCCTGGAGTGTACGGCGGGCGGGGGTACGCTATGGCTACACCTTC. Its translation is CAWSVRRAGVRYGYTF. Together with reference TRBV30 and TRBJ1-2, the CDR3 gives the full variable domain: SQTIHQWPATLVQPVGSPLSLECTVEGTSNPNLYWYRQAAGRGLQLLFYSVGIGQISSEVPQNLSASRPQDRQFILSSKKLLLSDSGFYLCAWSVRRAGVRYGYTFGSGTRLTVV.

The genes are TRBV29-1 and TRBJ2-7; the D is unclear. The CDR3 is made up of 13 amino acids. The V gene lost 0 bases and the J gene lost 7 bases, with 13 bases spanning the gap. CDR1 and CDR2 (germline): SQVTM, ANQGSEA. The chain's CDR3 is CSVEDPTRREQYF. The CDR3 DNA reads as TGCAGCGTTGAAGATCCCACCCGGAGAGAGCAGTACTTC.

This clone was counted a single time. The rearrangement links TRBV7-2 to TRBJ1-2; no clear D gene. The germline gives CDR1 SGHTA, CDR2 FQGNSA. V dropped 10 bases and J dropped 4 bases, with 19 bases sitting between them. CDR3 length: 14 amino acids. CDR3 sequence: CAINLGVGGYGYTF. CDR3 DNA: TGTGCCATAAACCTTGGGGTTGGTGGCTATGGCTACACCTTC.

The chain links TRBV29-1 to TRBJ2-5; D tentatively reads TRBD1 or TRBD2 (5 bases each). This CDR3 spans 13 amino acids. Trimming left V 4 bases short and J 5 bases short, with 14 bases between. CDR1 and CDR2 (germline): SQVTM, ANQGSEA. The CDR3 nucleotides are TGCAGCGTTGCGATCCAGGGCGGGGAGACCCAGTACTTC. Translating gives CSVAIQGGETQYF.